The 16 T cell receptor beta chains below all came from one sample that was sequenced in a study of cytomegalovirus exposure and HLA in healthy donors. Primers: 60 Vbeta forward and 13 Jbeta reverse. Some clones are missing from TCRdb's copy, which holds only in-frame ones; the method was immunoSEQ multiplex PCR. In the table there are about 140,000 clones, 70% to 80% of which are singletons. The sequencing input was PBMCs. The receptor source for this set is a man aged 25 to 45 in good health and CMV-seronegative.

This chain links TRBV2 with TRBJ1-4; D unresolved. The germline CDR1 and CDR2 sequences are SNHLY and FYNNEI. The CDR3 is 15 residues long. Deletions cut 3 bases from V and 6 bases from J, with 14 bases between. CDR3 residues: CASSDAGVGYEKLFF. The CDR3 bases are TGTGCCAGCAGTGATGCCGGGGTTGGGTATGAAAAACTGTTTTTT.

The chain combines TRBV28 with TRBJ2-7, with D maybe TRBD2 (5 bases). Germline CDR1 MDHEN, CDR2 SYDVKM. Trimming left V 7 bases short and J 1 base short, with 8 bases between. The CDR3 is made up of 12 amino acids. The CDR3 nucleotides are TGTGCCAGCATCGGACTTTCCTACGAGCAGTACTTC. Protein: CASIGLSYEQYF.

The CDR3 sequence is CASSFNRFNQPQHF. DNA of the CDR3: TGTGCCAGCAGTTTTAACAGGTTCAATCAGCCCCAGCATTTT. The genes are TRBV27 and TRBJ1-5; possibly TRBD1 for D (5 bases). With 3 bases removed from V and 3 bases from J, the gap between germline ends came to 9 bases. Per germline, CDR1 MNHEY and CDR2 SMNVEV (reference sequence). The CDR3 consists of 14 residues.

V and J are TRBV5-6 and TRBJ2-5; D is unclear. With 1 base removed from V and 1 base from J, the gap between germline ends came to 5 bases. The CDR3 contains 13 residues. Germline loops: CDR1 SGHDT, CDR2 YYEEEE. In DNA, the CDR3 is TGTGCCAGCAGCTTGCGGAGCCAAGAGACCCAGTACTTC. Translating it yields CASSLRSQETQYF.

The chain links TRBV6-6 to TRBJ2-5; D is possibly TRBD2 (7 bases). With 3 bases removed from V and 5 bases from J, the gap between germline ends came to 16 bases. CDR1 MNHNY and CDR2 SVGAGI come from the germline V gene (reference sequence). The CDR3 length is 15 residues. The CDR3 DNA reads TGTGCCAGCAGTTATTGGCCAGGGGAGGGGGAGACCCAGTACTTC. This codes for CASSYWPGEGETQYF.

CDR3 in DNA: TGTGCCACCCGGGACAACCGGGAGACCCAGTACTTC. This translates into CATRDNRETQYF. This rearrangement joins TRBV10-3 to TRBJ2-5; D is possibly TRBD1 (6 bases). This CDR3 is built from 12 residues. The germline V gene has CDR1 ENHRY and CDR2 SYGVKD. Deletions cut 10 bases from V and 5 bases from J, with 14 bases between.

The chain joins TRBV2 to TRBJ2-7, with TRBD1 identical over 9 bases. The germline gives CDR1 SNHLY, CDR2 FYNNEI. The J segment lost 2 bases and the V segment lost 8 bases, leaving 7 bases of the junction unmatched. The CDR3 has 14 residues. Here the CDR3 reads CASGRRQGAYEQYF. The CDR3 nucleotides read TGTGCCAGCGGCAGGAGACAGGGGGCCTACGAGCAGTACTTC.

This clone was counted once. The chain combines TRBV29-1 with TRBJ2-1; TRBD2 matches at 7 bases. The CDR3 is 9 residues long. CDR1 and CDR2 from the germline V gene are SQVTM and ANQGSEA. Germline trimming cut 6 bases from V and 15 bases from J; bases unmatched to any gene: 5. This chain's CDR3 is CSVAGTTFF. CDR3 nucleotide sequence: TGCAGCGTGGCCGGGACTACGTTCTTC.

V is TRBV19 and J is TRBJ2-7; 10 bases align to TRBD2. Germline CDR1 LNHDA, CDR2 SQIVND (reference sequence). The CDR3 spans 14 residues. V was pared by 4 bases and J by 6 bases, with 6 bases of the junction left unmatched. CDR3: CASSTSGSHAEQYF. The DNA of the CDR3 is TGTGCCAGTAGTACTAGCGGGAGCCACGCCGAGCAGTACTTC. The variable domain in full, completed from reference TRBV19 and TRBJ2-7, reads DGGITQSPKYLFRKEGQNVTLSCEQNLNHDAMYWYRQDPGQGLRLIYYSQIVNDFQKGDIAEGYSVSREKKESFPLTVTSAQKNPTAFYLCASSTSGSHAEQYFGPGTRLTVT.

The chain joins TRBV1 to TRBJ2-7; TRBD2, the table's D call, lacks a check against the DNA. TRBV1 is listed as a pseudogene. The CDR3 is 18 amino acids. This CDR3 is CTSSQAGTSGTTSYEQYF. The CDR3 bases are TGCACCAGCAGCCAAGCCGGGACTAGCGGCACAACCTCCTACGAGCAGTACTTC.

This clone appeared a few times. This chain connects TRBV5-1 to TRBJ2-7; maybe TRBD1 (7 bases). V was shortened by 0 bases and J by 5 bases, with 15 bases between the two germline ends. CDR1 and CDR2 from the germline V gene are SGHRS and YFSETQ. This CDR3 comprises 15 residues. CDR3 sequence (DNA): TGCGCCAGCAGCTTGGTTCAGGGGGGAAGCCACGAGCAGTACTTC. Translated, it gives CASSLVQGGSHEQYF. Supplemented by reference TRBV5-1 and TRBJ2-7, the full variable domain reads KAGVTQTPRYLIKTRGQQVTLSCSPISGHRSVSWYQQTPGQGLQFLFEYFSETQRNKGNFPGRFSGRQFSNSRSEMNVSTLELGDSALYLCASSLVQGGSHEQYFGPGTRLTVT.

The rearrangement uses TRBV19 and TRBJ2-7; D uncertain. Germline-derived CDR1 and CDR2 are LNHDA and SQIVND (reference sequence). Between the trimmed V and J ends, which lost 5 bases and 3 bases, there was a span of 5 bases. The CDR3 loop spans 11 amino acids. Here the CDR3 DNA reads TGTGCCAGTAGTCCAGGCTACGAGCAGTACTTC. Protein: CASSPGYEQYF.

Many counts were recorded for this clone. The chain links TRBV2 to TRBJ2-2; perhaps TRBD1 as D (6 bases). The CDR3 loop spans 15 amino acids. The V end was cut by 3 bases, the J end by 0 bases, with 8 bases between. From germline, CDR1 is SNHLY and CDR2 FYNNEI. CDR3 nucleotides: TGTGCCAGCAGTGACGGGACAACGAACACCGGGGAGCTGTTTTTT. It codes for CASSDGTTNTGELFF.

This clone was counted between two and nine times. The J gene is TRBJ1-4, the V gene TRBV6-1; 8 bases fit TRBD1. Germline trimming cut 3 bases from V and 10 bases from J; bases unmatched to any gene: 1. CDR1 and CDR2 (germline): MNHNS, SASEGT. The CDR3 contains 12 residues. The CDR3 loop is CASSDGTGKLFF. CDR3 bases: TGTGCCAGCAGTGATGGGACAGGAAAACTGTTTTTT.

The CDR3 nucleotides are TGTGCCAGCAGCCCATCCTCGTGGGGGGGCATAGGCAAAAACATTCAGTACTTC. Protein product: CASSPSSWGGIGKNIQYF. V is TRBV9 and J is TRBJ2-4; the D gene is possibly TRBD2 (7 bases). The CDR3 length is 18 residues. Germline V gene sequence: CDR1 SGDLS, CDR2 YYNGEE. V dropped 4 bases and J dropped 3 bases, with 23 bases sitting between them.

The CDR3 is CASSLAMKGSTDTQYF. DNA of the CDR3: TGCGCCAGCAGCTTGGCCATGAAGGGGAGCACAGATACGCAGTATTTT. This chain uses TRBV5-1 with TRBJ2-3; D might be TRBD1 (5 bases). The CDR3 has 16 residues. V was pared by 0 bases and J by 0 bases, with 11 bases between. Germline V lookup: CDR1 SGHRS, CDR2 YFSETQ.